The 20 T cell receptor beta chains listed next were all sequenced from one sample in a study of blood T cell repertoires in COVID-19 (dated by TCRdb to 2020 to 2021). Library preparation was by the immunoSEQ multiplex PCR assay. As stored in TCRdb, this immuneACCESS dataset retains in-frame rearrangements with V and J assigned. A fraction of the clones does not appear; measured against another copy, unresolved V genes explain less than half of the discrepancy, and the remainder lacks a known reason. This sample holds about 58,000 clones; more than 75% were observed only once. The ten largest clonotypes hold roughly 5.1% of the sample. Sequencing was performed on peripheral blood. Receptor source: a man aged 35-49 years with active COVID-19.

The chain recombines TRBV9 with TRBJ2-7; 8 nucleotides align to TRBD1. Germline V gene sequence: CDR1 SGDLS, CDR2 YYNGEE. V was pared by 3 bases and J by 2 bases, with 16 bases of the junction left unmatched. The CDR3 consists of 18 residues. CDR3 in amino acids: CASSGDPDRAEGTYEQYF. The CDR3 DNA is TGTGCCAGCAGCGGGGACCCGGACAGGGCTGAGGGAACCTACGAGCAGTACTTC.

The rearrangement uses TRBV11-2 and TRBJ2-2; D is unclear. Germline assignment: CDR1 SGHAT and CDR2 FQNNGV. The CDR3 has 16 amino acids. The V gene lost 3 bases and the J gene lost 1 base, with 12 bases spanning the gap. The CDR3 DNA follows: TGTGCCAGCAGCTTTCGTCAAAGACAGAACACCGGGGAGCTGTTTTTT. Its translation is CASSFRQRQNTGELFF.

The V call is TRBV5-1, the J call TRBJ2-5; possibly TRBD2 for D (6 bases). The CDR3 consists of 17 residues. V was cut by 7 bases and J by 4 bases, with 26 bases left in between. Germline CDR1 and CDR2: SGHRS and YFSETQ. The CDR3, as DNA: TGCGCCAGCGGGCGGGACTCCTCCAGTGTTCTAGGAGAGACCCAGTACTTC. This sequence encodes CASGRDSSSVLGETQYF.

This clone was seen just once. This CDR3 is CASNYAGQDTEAFF. In DNA form, the CDR3 reads TGTGCCAGCAACTACGCGGGACAGGACACTGAAGCTTTCTTT. This rearrangement joins TRBV9 to TRBJ1-1, with TRBD1 matching 8 bases. CDR1 SGDLS and CDR2 YYNGEE come from the germline V gene. The CDR3 covers 14 residues. Germline trimming cut 6 bases from V and 3 bases from J; bases unmatched to any gene: 7.

CDR3 bases: TGTGCCAGCAGCCCCGGGGACAGGGATTTCTATGGCTACACCTTC. Protein product: CASSPGDRDFYGYTF. The gene calls are TRBV3-1 (or the pseudogene TRBV3-2) and TRBJ1-2; 9 nucleotides line up with TRBD1. Unmatched junction bases numbered 7, after V lost 4 bases and J lost 4 bases. Germline V gives CDR1 LGHDT, CDR2 YNNKEL (reference sequence). The CDR3 spans 15 residues.

The chain is built from TRBV28 and TRBJ2-7; maybe TRBD2 (5 bases). Germline CDR1 reads MDHEN; CDR2 reads SYDVKM. The CDR3 has 14 residues. V was trimmed by 3 bases and J by 5 bases, leaving 14 bases between them. Here the CDR3 reads CASSLNRRTDEQYF. In nucleotides, the CDR3 is TGTGCCAGCAGTTTGAATCGGAGGACGGACGAGCAGTACTTC. Together with reference TRBV28 and TRBJ2-7, the CDR3 gives the full variable domain: DVKVTQSSRYLVKRTGEKVFLECVQDMDHENMFWYRQDPGLGLRLIYFSYDVKMKEKGDIPEGYSVSREKKERFSLILESASTNQTSMYLCASSLNRRTDEQYFGPGTRLTVT.

The V and J genes are TRBV2 and TRBJ2-3, with a weak D call TRBD1 (6 bases). Germline values: CDR1 SNHLY, CDR2 FYNNEI. V was trimmed by 5 bases and J by 0 bases, leaving 12 bases between them. The CDR3 sequence is 15 residues long. Written as DNA, the CDR3 is TGTGCCAGCAGTCCGACAGGACCGAGCACAGATACGCAGTATTTT. Translated: CASSPTGPSTDTQYF.

The V gene is TRBV5-1, the J gene TRBJ2-1, with D unresolved. The germline V and J ends were trimmed by 4 bases and 7 bases, with 12 bases remaining between them. The length of the CDR3 is 13 residues. Looked up from germline, CDR1 is SGHRS and CDR2 is YFSETQ. The CDR3 DNA is TGCGCCAGCAGCGCTACCTTACGAAATGAGCAGTTCTTC. This codes for CASSATLRNEQFF.

The V and J genes are TRBV5-6 and TRBJ1-2; possibly TRBD1 for D (6 bases). The germline CDR1 and CDR2 sequences are SGHDT and YYEEEE. CDR3 length: 15 amino acids. Trimming cost V 3 bases and J 1 base, with 13 bases left between them. The CDR3 DNA is TGTGCCAGCAGCTCGGACAGCCTAAATAACTATGGCTACACCTTC. This codes for CASSSDSLNNYGYTF.

The chain is built from TRBV6-1 and TRBJ1-5; no clear D gene. The CDR3 covers 13 residues. Germline V gene sequence: CDR1 MNHNS, CDR2 SASEGT. Trimming left V 2 bases short and J 5 bases short, with 7 bases between. CDR3 nucleotide sequence: TGTGCCAGCAGTGAACGGAGCGATCAGCCCCAGCATTTT. It is translated as CASSERSDQPQHF.

This chain links TRBV25-1 with TRBJ2-3; maybe TRBD2 (6 bases). V was clipped by 5 bases and J by 2 bases, with 11 bases between them. The CDR3 runs to 14 residues. Germline V gene data show CDR1 as MGHDK and CDR2 as SYGVNS. The CDR3 is CASSRSSDTDTQYF. CDR3 nucleotide sequence: TGTGCCAGCAGTCGTTCTAGCGACACAGATACGCAGTATTTT. The entire variable domain, with the rest obtained from reference TRBV25-1 and TRBJ2-3, is as follows: EADIYQTPRYLVIGTGKKITLECSQTMGHDKMYWYQQDPGMELHLIHYSYGVNSTEKGDLSSESTVSRIRTEHFPLTLESARPSHTSQYLCASSRSSDTDTQYFGPGTRLTVL.

The V call is TRBV27, the J call TRBJ2-5; 7 positions match TRBD1. This CDR3 region has 16 residues. Trimming removed 5 bases from V and 3 bases from J; junction bases left unmatched: 12. CDR1 MNHEY and CDR2 SMNVEV come from the germline V gene (reference sequence). The CDR3 here is CASSPDRAPNEETQYF. CDR3 nucleotide sequence: TGTGCCAGCAGTCCCGACAGGGCGCCGAATGAAGAGACCCAGTACTTC.

This clone came up a few times. The chain links TRBV27 to TRBJ2-7, with D possibly TRBD2 on 7 matching bases. V shed 7 bases and J shed 5 bases, with 15 bases lying between them. Germline-derived CDR1 and CDR2 are MNHEY and SMNVEV (reference sequence). There are 13 residues in the CDR3. CDR3 in DNA: TGTGCCAGCAAAATGGCGGGGGCCCACGAGCAGTACTTC. It codes for CASKMAGAHEQYF.

This chain connects TRBV11-2 to TRBJ2-3; D call uncertain. The CDR3 length is 11 residues. V lost 7 bases to trimming and J lost 6 bases, with 8 bases between them. Germline CDR1 is SGHAT and CDR2 is FQNNGV. The CDR3 reads CASTPRDTQYF. DNA for the CDR3: TGTGCCAGCACCCCGAGGGATACGCAGTATTTT.

The chain has TRBV28 and TRBJ2-1; 7 nucleotides line up with TRBD2. Germline V gene data show CDR1 as MDHEN and CDR2 as SYDVKM. The CDR3 has 15 residues. J gave up 2 bases and V 3 bases, and 4 bases lay outside the gene matches. The chain's CDR3 is CASSFEGGAYNEQFF. DNA of the CDR3: TGTGCCAGCAGTTTTGAGGGAGGGGCCTACAATGAGCAGTTCTTC.

The genes are TRBV3-1 (or the pseudogene TRBV3-2) and TRBJ2-4; 7 bases agree with TRBD2. Trimming removed 6 bases from V and 0 bases from J; junction bases left unmatched: 14. CDR3 length equals 18 residues. CDR1 and CDR2 from the germline V gene are LGHDT and YNNKEL (reference sequence). CDR3 nucleotides: TGTGCCAGCAGTCCCTTCCCTAGGGGAGGGCTAGCCAAAAACATTCAGTACTTC. It yields the protein CASSPFPRGGLAKNIQYF.

The chain uses TRBV5-8 and TRBJ2-7, with D unresolved. CDR3 length: 16 amino acids. V dropped 0 bases and J dropped 3 bases, with 16 bases sitting between them. Germline CDR1 SGHTS, CDR2 YDEGEE. The CDR3 coding sequence is TGTGCCAGCAGCTTGGACTCTTTCTATCCAGGCTACGAGCAGTACTTC. The encoded protein is CASSLDSFYPGYEQYF. The variable domain in full, with the rest retrieved from reference TRBV5-8 and TRBJ2-7, is EAGVTQSPTHLIKTRGQQATLRCSPISGHTSVYWYQQALGLGLQFLLWYDEGEERNRGNFPPRFSGRQFPNYSSELNVNALELEDSALYLCASSLDSFYPGYEQYFGPGTRLTVT.

This chain links TRBV7-9 with TRBJ1-1; 9 nucleotides agree with TRBD1. Per the germline V gene, CDR1 is SEHNR and CDR2 is FQNEAQ (reference sequence). There are 19 residues in the CDR3. J gave up 1 base and V 3 bases, and 15 bases lay outside the gene matches. The CDR3 sequence: CASSFILGQGRRQNTEAFF. The CDR3 region has the DNA TGTGCCAGCAGCTTTATACTAGGACAGGGGCGGCGACAGAACACTGAAGCTTTCTTT.

Only one count was recorded for this clone. This chain connects TRBV18 to TRBJ2-2; D is unresolved. There are 14 residues in the CDR3. V lost 6 bases and J lost 2, with 10 bases in between. Germline V lookup: CDR1 KGHSH, CDR2 LQKENI. In DNA form, the CDR3 reads TGTGCCAGCTCGAATGGCCGAAACACCGGGGAGCTGTTTTTT. Protein sequence: CASSNGRNTGELFF. Based on the CDR3 plus reference TRBV18 and TRBJ2-2, the full variable domain is NAGVMQNPRHLVRRRGQEARLRCSPMKGHSHVYWYRQLPEEGLKFMVYLQKENIIDESGMPKERFSAEFPKEGPSILRIQQVVRGDSAAYFCASSNGRNTGELFFGEGSRLTVL.

This clone was seen a single time. The rearrangement joins TRBV3-1 (or the pseudogene TRBV3-2) to TRBJ2-7; 7 bases line up with TRBD2. Germline CDR1 and CDR2: LGHDT and YNNKEL (reference sequence). This CDR3 is built from 14 residues. Trimming removed 4 bases from V and 3 bases from J; junction bases left unmatched: 6. The CDR3 nucleotides are TGTGCCAGCAGCCGGGCGGGAGCCATCTACGAGCAGTACTTC. It is translated as CASSRAGAIYEQYF.